A selection of T cell receptor beta chains follows, all from one sample in a study of cytomegalovirus exposure and HLA in healthy donors. The table came from immunoSEQ multiplex PCR; TCRdb's copy has only in-frame clones and leaves some out. The data show some 120,000 clones, roughly 79% seen once. The sample comprised PBMCs. All receptors come from a man aged 25-40 years in good health and CMV-seronegative. Both conserved end residues are part of each CDR3. A D gene is named only where the DNA matches it firmly. Where a row states a size, it is once, few, many or the class of an expanded clone; other rows omit it.

J: TRBJ2-7
V: TRBV7-3
D: NA
size: NA
DNA: TGTGCCAGCAGCTTAACGGGGGCTGCCCACGAGCAGTACTTC
CDR3: CASSLTGAAHEQYF

J: TRBJ2-7
V: TRBV28
D: NA
size: NA
DNA: TGTGCCAGCAGCCAGACTACACTCCTTGGCGAGCAGTACTTC
CDR3: CASSQTTLLGEQYF

J: TRBJ1-4
V: TRBV5-4
D: TRBD1
size: NA
DNA: TGTGCCAGCAGCTTGCAGGGGGAAGGGCCTAATGAAAAACTGTTTTTT
CDR3: CASSLQGEGPNEKLFF

J: TRBJ1-1
V: TRBV30
D: NA
size: NA
DNA: TGTGCCTGGAGTGCCAGGGGACGGAACACTGAAGCTTTCTTT
CDR3: CAWSARGRNTEAFF

J: TRBJ2-7
V: TRBV4-3
D: NA
size: NA
DNA: TGCGCCAGCAGCCAAGAAACTAGCTTCCACGAGCAGTACTTC
CDR3: CASSQETSFHEQYF

J: TRBJ1-4
V: TRBV19
D: NA
size: NA
DNA: TGTGCCAGTGGAGACGGGGTAGGCGAAAAACTGTTTTTT
CDR3: CASGDGVGEKLFF

J: TRBJ2-7
V: TRBV2
D: TRBD1
size: NA
DNA: TGTGCCAGCAGTAGACAGGGGTACGAGCAGTACTTC
CDR3: CASSRQGYEQYF

J: TRBJ2-3
V: TRBV6-5
D: TRBD1
size: once
DNA: TGTGCCAGCAGTGCACAGGGGAGCACAGATACGCAGTATTTT
CDR3: CASSAQGSTDTQYF

J: TRBJ1-1
V: TRBV14
D: NA
size: NA
DNA: TGTGCCAGCAGCCCTCTCGCGGGGAGGAGAATCACTGAAGCTTTCTTT
CDR3: CASSPLAGRRITEAFF

J: TRBJ2-7
V: TRBV10-3
D: TRBD1
size: NA
DNA: TGTGCCATCAGTGAGACTGGGACAGTCACCTACGAGCAGTACTTC
CDR3: CAISETGTVTYEQYF

J: TRBJ2-7
V: TRBV27
D: NA
size: NA
DNA: TGTGCCAGCAGTTCGGGGAGCTCCTACGAGCAGTACTTC
CDR3: CASSSGSSYEQYF

J: TRBJ1-3
V: TRBV7-2
D: TRBD1
size: NA
DNA: TGTGCCAGCAGCTTTGGCGGGACAGACTCTGGAAACACCATATATTTT
CDR3: CASSFGGTDSGNTIYF

J: TRBJ1-6
V: TRBV30
D: TRBD1
size: once
DNA: TGTGCCCGTCGGACAGGATATAATTCACCCCTCCACTTT
CDR3: CARRTGYNSPLHF

J: TRBJ1-5
V: TRBV19
D: NA
size: NA
DNA: TGTGCCAGTACTATTGGGGCGCGTCAGCCCCAGCATTTT
CDR3: CASTIGARQPQHF

J: TRBJ1-3
V: TRBV29-1
D: NA
size: NA
DNA: TGCAGCGTTGAAATCTACGGAAACACCATATATTTT
CDR3: CSVEIYGNTIYF

J: TRBJ1-4
V: TRBV11-2
D: TRBD1
size: NA
DNA: TGTGCCAGCAGCTTGCGGACAGGCACTAATGAAAAACTGTTTTTT
CDR3: CASSLRTGTNEKLFF

J: TRBJ2-7
V: TRBV19
D: NA
size: NA
DNA: TGTGCCAGCGGCCAGGGTTCACCTTACGAGCAGTACTTC
CDR3: CASGQGSPYEQYF

J: TRBJ1-3
V: TRBV7-9
D: TRBD1
size: NA
DNA: TGTGCCAGCAGCCACCGGACAGGGGCTGGAAACACCATATATTTT
CDR3: CASSHRTGAGNTIYF

J: TRBJ2-1
V: TRBV5-6
D: NA
size: NA
DNA: TGTGCCAGCAGCTGGAGGGGTGGTGAGCAGTTCTTC
CDR3: CASSWRGGEQFF

J: TRBJ1-2
V: TRBV18
D: NA
size: once
DNA: TGTGCCAGCTCACCCCCGACAGTGGGGATCTATGGCTACACCTTC
CDR3: CASSPPTVGIYGYTF

J: TRBJ2-2
V: TRBV2
D: NA
size: NA
DNA: TGTGCCAGACAGGGTTACGGGGAGCTGTTTTTT
CDR3: CARQGYGELFF

J: TRBJ2-3
V: TRBV6-5
D: NA
size: few
DNA: TGTGCCGAAGTCGGTAGTGTGCAGTATTTT
CDR3: CAEVGSVQYF

J: TRBJ1-3
V: TRBV27
D: NA
size: NA
DNA: TGTGCCACCAGGGGCGCCGTCGGAAACACCATATATTTT
CDR3: CATRGAVGNTIYF

J: TRBJ2-3
V: TRBV6-6
D: TRBD2
size: few
DNA: TGTGCCAGCAGTCCGGGACTAGCTGCAGCGGATACGCAGTATTTT
CDR3: CASSPGLAAADTQYF

J: TRBJ1-4
V: TRBV7-9
D: NA
size: once
DNA: TGTGCCAGCAGCTTAGGAGAGGGATCAAATGAAAAACTGTTTTTT
CDR3: CASSLGEGSNEKLFF

J: TRBJ1-2
V: TRBV7-2
D: TRBD1
size: NA
DNA: TGTGCCAGCAGCTGGACAGGGGCCCTCTATGGCTACACCTTC
CDR3: CASSWTGALYGYTF

J: TRBJ2-5
V: TRBV9
D: TRBD2
size: NA
DNA: TGTGCCAGCAGCTCGGGACTAGCGGGGGAGACCCAGTACTTC
CDR3: CASSSGLAGETQYF

J: TRBJ2-2
V: TRBV28
D: TRBD1
size: few
DNA: TGTGCCAGCAGAGACAGGGGGCGGAACACCGGGGAGCTGTTTTTT
CDR3: CASRDRGRNTGELFF

J: TRBJ2-5
V: TRBV4-2
D: NA
size: NA
DNA: TGTGCCAGCAGCCAAGATAGCGGGACAGGGCGAGAGACCCAGTACTTC
CDR3: CASSQDSGTGRETQYF

J: TRBJ2-4
V: TRBV5-6
D: TRBD2
size: few
DNA: TGTGCCAGCAGCCCGCGGGGGGTGAACATTCAGTACTTC
CDR3: CASSPRGVNIQYF

J: TRBJ1-4
V: TRBV5-1
D: TRBD1
size: NA
DNA: TGCGCCAGCAGCCCTGCCTGGACAGGTGGTAATGAAAAACTGTTTTTT
CDR3: CASSPAWTGGNEKLFF

J: TRBJ1-5
V: TRBV6-5
D: NA
size: many
DNA: TGTGCCAGCAGACTACACAGGGACCCCAATCAGCCCCAGCATTTT
CDR3: CASRLHRDPNQPQHF

J: TRBJ2-7
V: TRBV28
D: NA
size: NA
DNA: TGTGCCAGCAGTATCCAGGGCACCCTGGGGGAGCAGTACTTC
CDR3: CASSIQGTLGEQYF

J: TRBJ1-5
V: TRBV21-1
D: NA
size: NA
DNA: TGTGCCAGCAGAACAGGGAGATTAGGCAATCAGCCCCAGCATTTT
CDR3: CASRTGRLGNQPQHF

J: TRBJ2-7
V: TRBV2
D: TRBD1
size: NA
DNA: TGTGCCAGCAGTGTTCCAGAGACAGGGGCCTCCTCAGGATACGAGCAGTACTTC
CDR3: CASSVPETGASSGYEQYF

J: TRBJ2-5
V: TRBV2
D: NA
size: once
DNA: TGTGCCAGCAAGATAGGGGGGGGCGGGGAGACCCAGTACTTC
CDR3: CASKIGGGGETQYF

J: TRBJ1-2
V: TRBV5-1
D: NA
size: once
DNA: TGCGCCAGCAGCATAAATATGGACAGACTCTATGGCTACACCTTC
CDR3: CASSINMDRLYGYTF

J: TRBJ2-5
V: TRBV4-3
D: TRBD2
size: NA
DNA: TGCGCCAGCACCTCACTTCGGGGGGGTCACCAAGAGACCCAGTACTTC
CDR3: CASTSLRGGHQETQYF

J: TRBJ1-3
V: TRBV6-6
D: NA
size: NA
DNA: TGTGCCAGCAGCGGGACTACCTCTGGAAACACCATATATTTT
CDR3: CASSGTTSGNTIYF

J: TRBJ2-7
V: TRBV19
D: TRBD1
size: NA
DNA: TGTGCCAGTAGTATGGGCAACCGAGGGACAGTTTACGAGCAGTACTTC
CDR3: CASSMGNRGTVYEQYF